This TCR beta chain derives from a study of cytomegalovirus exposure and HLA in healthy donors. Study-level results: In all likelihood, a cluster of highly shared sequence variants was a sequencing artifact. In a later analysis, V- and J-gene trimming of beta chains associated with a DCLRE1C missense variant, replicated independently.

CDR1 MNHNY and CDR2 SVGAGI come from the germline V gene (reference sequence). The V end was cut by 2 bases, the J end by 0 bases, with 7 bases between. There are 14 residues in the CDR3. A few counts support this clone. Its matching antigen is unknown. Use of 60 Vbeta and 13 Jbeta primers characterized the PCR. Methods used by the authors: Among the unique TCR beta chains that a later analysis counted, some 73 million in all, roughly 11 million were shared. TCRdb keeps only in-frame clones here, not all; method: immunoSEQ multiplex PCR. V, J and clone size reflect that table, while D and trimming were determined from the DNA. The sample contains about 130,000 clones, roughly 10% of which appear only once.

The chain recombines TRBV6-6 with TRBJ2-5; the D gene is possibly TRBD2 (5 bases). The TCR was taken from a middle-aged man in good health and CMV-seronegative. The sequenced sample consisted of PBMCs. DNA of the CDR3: TGTGCCAGCAGTTACACGAGGGACCAAGAGACCCAGTACTTC. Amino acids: CASSYTRDQETQYF.